Each of the 15 T cell receptor beta chains below was sequenced from the same sample in a study of T cells in women clearing cervical HPV infection. Only in-frame clones appear in the TCRdb table, and some are missing; sequencing was by immunoSEQ multiplex PCR. This table holds about 25,000 clones. Sequenced sample: blood buffy coat. These receptors originate from a woman aged 18 to 75 with a cervical HPV16 infection that either progressed to CIN3+ or cleared (not recorded which).

CDR3 DNA (partial): TGTGCCAGAAGACCCAGGACAGGGAGCGGCAATCAGCCC. Translating gives CARRPRTGSGNQP. The complete CDR3 reads CARRPRTGSGNQPQHF. The chain employs TRBV5-3 and TRBJ1-5; TRBD1 matches at 8 bases. The observed sequence ends 3 residues before the CDR3 terminus, with the missing tail filled in from the germline J gene. TRBV5-3 is an open reading frame, and its role is uncertain. CDR3 length: 16 amino acids. V shed 5 bases and J 2 bases; nucleotides not matched to a gene: 9.

Remarks on this clone: The read terminates 3 residues before the CDR3 end, so the remaining end is supplied by the germline J gene. The chain employs TRBV18 and TRBJ2-3, with D perhaps TRBD1 (6 bases). The CDR3 covers 15 residues. The germline V gene has CDR1 KGHSH and CDR2 LQKENI. The CDR3 reads CASSPREQGLETQYF. The part of the CDR3 DNA that was read is TGTGCCAGCTCACCACGTGAACAGGGTTTAGAGACG. The full variable domain, with the rest looked up from reference TRBV18 and TRBJ2-3, is NAGVMQNPRHLVRRRGQEARLRCSPMKGHSHVYWYRQLPEEGLKFMVYLQKENIIDESGMPKERFSAEFPKEGPSILRIQQVVRGDSAAYFCASSPREQGLETQYFGPGTRLTVL.

Points on this clone: The sequence runs out 3 residues before the end of the CDR3; the remainder is reconstructed from the germline J gene. The chain is built from TRBV5-6 and TRBJ2-6, with 7 nucleotides matching TRBD1. CDR1 and CDR2 from the germline V gene are SGHDT and YYEEEE. The CDR3 length is 15 residues. Unmatched junction bases numbered 1, after V lost 3 bases and J lost 1 base. The sequenced CDR3 bases are TGTGCCAGCAGCTCACAGGGGTCTGGGGCCAACGTC. It yields the protein CASSSQGSGANV. The whole CDR3 protein is CASSSQGSGANVLTF.

The sequenced CDR3 bases are TGTGCCAGCAGCTCCCGGACAGGGGGTACCTATGGT. Its protein product is CASSSRTGGTYG. The CDR3 in full is CASSSRTGGTYGQYF. The rearrangement uses TRBV7-9 and TRBJ2-4, with 10 bases fitting TRBD1. The observed sequence ends 3 residues before the CDR3 terminus, with the missing tail filled in from the germline J gene. This CDR3 spans 15 amino acids. Germline loops: CDR1 SEHNR, CDR2 FQNEAQ (reference sequence).

Details on this clone: Read coverage stops 3 residues before the CDR3 terminus; the germline J gene supplies the remainder. The chain employs TRBV2 and TRBJ1-1, with D possibly matching TRBD1 (5 bases). CDR3 size: 13 residues. Per germline, CDR1 SNHLY and CDR2 FYNNEI. Trimming removed 4 bases at V and 1 base at J, with 7 bases between. The sequenced CDR3 bases are TGTGCCAGCAGTGGACAGCCGAACACTGAA. It codes for CASSGQPNTE. The full CDR3 sequence reads CASSGQPNTEAFF.

With regard to this clone: The read falls 3 residues short of the CDR3 end, and the missing part is taken from the germline J gene. The V gene is TRBV7-9, the J gene TRBJ1-2; D is perhaps TRBD1 (6 bases). CDR3 length equals 15 residues. Germline V gene lookup returns CDR1 SEHNR and CDR2 FQNEAQ (reference sequence). Incomplete CDR3 DNA: TGTGCCAGCAGGCCAGACAGGTCTTCCTACAATGAC. Translated, it gives CASRPDRSSYND. The CDR3, in full, reads CASRPDRSSYNDYTF.

With respect to this clone: The CDR3 end lies 3 residues beyond the end of the read and is filled in from the germline J gene. The chain is built from TRBV10-3 and TRBJ2-7, with 7 bases matching TRBD2. Germline-derived CDR1 and CDR2 are ENHRY and SYGVKD. Trimming removed 8 bases from V and 0 bases from J; junction bases left unmatched: 1. The CDR3 is 12 amino acids. The CDR3 bases that were read are TGTGCCATCGGCGGGAGCTCCTACGAG. Protein: CAIGGSSYE. The complete CDR3 protein is CAIGGSSYEQYF.

Concerning this clone itself: The read terminates 3 residues ahead of where the CDR3 ends, so the germline J gene completes it. This rearrangement joins TRBV13 to TRBJ1-6; 7 bases line up with TRBD1. Looked up from germline, CDR1 is PRHDT and CDR2 is FYEKMQ (reference sequence). This CDR3 has 15 amino acids. J was trimmed by 10 bases and V by 2 bases; bases with no gene match: 8. CDR3 sequence: CASSLRDRGLSPLHF. The sequenced part of the CDR3 DNA is TGTGCCAGCAGCTTAAGGGACAGAGGATTGTCACCC.

To note about this clone: With the read ending 3 residues before the CDR3 end, the germline J gene is used to fill in that end. The V gene is TRBV5-1, the J gene TRBJ2-5; a weak D match, TRBD2 (6 bases). Germline CDR1 and CDR2: SGHRS and YFSETQ. The CDR3 has 15 residues. The germline V and J ends were trimmed by 1 base and 0 bases, with 10 bases remaining between them. CDR3 in amino acids: CASSLTSPHQETQYF. The sequenced CDR3 bases are TGCGCCAGCAGCTTGACTAGCCCACACCAAGAGACC.

Of note for this clone: The sequenced fragment ends 3 residues before the CDR3 boundary, so the rest is inferred from the germline J gene. The chain combines TRBV20-1 with TRBJ2-1; D not certain. The germline CDR1 and CDR2 sequences are DFQATT and SNEGSKA (reference sequence). The V end was cut by 0 bases, the J end by 8 bases, with 11 bases between. This CDR3 has 13 amino acids. The CDR3 spells CSAREPSADEQFF. The CDR3 DNA, read in part, is TGCAGTGCTAGAGAGCCTAGTGCGGATGAG.

In the case of this clone: Coverage ceases 3 residues before the CDR3 finishes, and the germline J gene fills in the end. This chain connects TRBV18 to TRBJ2-7; D gene uncertain. CDR1 is KGHSH, CDR2 LQKENI, per germline. There are 14 residues in the CDR3. V was clipped by 2 bases and J by 4 bases, with 12 bases between them. The CDR3 is CASSPTTASYEQYF. The CDR3 DNA, read in part, is TGTGCCAGCTCACCAACTACCGCCTCGTACGAG. The full variable domain, with the rest looked up from reference TRBV18 and TRBJ2-7, is NAGVMQNPRHLVRRRGQEARLRCSPMKGHSHVYWYRQLPEEGLKFMVYLQKENIIDESGMPKERFSAEFPKEGPSILRIQQVVRGDSAAYFCASSPTTASYEQYFGPGTRLTVT.

The covered CDR3 bases are TGTGCCAGCAGACGACTAGCGGGAGGACTTTATACG. Translated: CASRRLAGGLYT. The full CDR3 protein reads CASRRLAGGLYTQYF. This chain uses TRBV28 with TRBJ2-3; 13 bases fit TRBD2. The read ends 3 residues shy of where the CDR3 ends; the end is completed using the germline J gene. Germline CDR1 MDHEN, CDR2 SYDVKM. The CDR3 has 15 amino acids. After removal of 6 bases from V and 7 bases from J, the junction contained 7 bases not matched to a gene.

With respect to this clone: The read ends 3 residues shy of where the CDR3 ends; the end is completed using the germline J gene. The V and J genes are TRBV5-1 and TRBJ1-5, with D tentatively TRBD1 (5 bases). This CDR3 is built from 15 residues. Germline CDR1 reads SGHRS; CDR2 reads YFSETQ. V lost 4 bases to trimming and J lost 1 base, with 12 bases between them. This chain's CDR3 is CASSTRPGSNQPQHF. The CDR3 bases that were read are TGCGCCAGCAGCACAAGGCCAGGGAGCAATCAGCCC.

A word on this clone: Coverage ceases 3 residues before the CDR3 finishes, and the germline J gene fills in the end. The V gene is TRBV7-9, the J gene TRBJ2-2, with TRBD2 identical over 8 bases. The CDR3 has 15 amino acids. Germline V gene lookup returns CDR1 SEHNR and CDR2 FQNEAQ (reference sequence). V was pared by 1 base and J by 6 bases, with 4 bases of the junction left unmatched. CDR3 protein: CASSLGPGLAGELFF. The sequenced part of the CDR3 DNA is TGTGCCAGCAGCTTAGGCCCGGGACTAGCCGGGGAG.

About this clone: Sequencing ends 3 residues short of the CDR3 end; the germline J gene provides the rest. The chain links TRBV18 to TRBJ2-3, with TRBD2 matching 11 bases. V lost 6 bases to trimming and J lost 3 bases; unmatched junction nucleotides: 5. The CDR3 has 15 residues. Looked up from germline, CDR1 is KGHSH and CDR2 is LQKENI. CDR3 sequence: CASSRGTSGTDTQYF. Incomplete CDR3 DNA: TGTGCCAGCTCGCGCGGGACTAGCGGAACAGATACG. The full variable domain, with the rest looked up from reference TRBV18 and TRBJ2-3, is NAGVMQNPRHLVRRRGQEARLRCSPMKGHSHVYWYRQLPEEGLKFMVYLQKENIIDESGMPKERFSAEFPKEGPSILRIQQVVRGDSAAYFCASSRGTSGTDTQYFGPGTRLTVL.